Listed here are 27 T cell receptor beta chains from one sample, sequenced in a study of response to subunit inactivated influenza vaccine. TCRdb reprocessed the RT-PCR reads with MiXCR, giving one entry per CDR3 protein. The sample lists roughly 500,000 distinct CDR3 sequences, about 15% occurring once. The material was CD4+ T cells sorted from PBMCs, obtained less than 30 months after vaccination. Receptors originate from a man between 50 and 75 years old who received an inactivated influenza vaccine.

The J gene is TRBJ2-6, the V gene TRBV20-1; D is ambiguous. CDR1 is DFQATT and CDR2 is SNEGSKA in the germline V gene (reference sequence). CDR3 length: 13 amino acids. V was shortened by 2 bases and J by 4 bases, with 6 bases between the two germline ends. In DNA form, the CDR3 reads TGCAGTGCTAGAATTGGCGGGGCCAACGTCCTGACTTTC. Translation: CSARIGGANVLTF.

This clonotype was observed a handful of times. V and J are TRBV7-9 and TRBJ2-7; no reliable D call. V dropped 1 base and J dropped 0 bases, with 13 bases sitting between them. Per germline, CDR1 SEHNR and CDR2 FQNEAQ (reference sequence). The CDR3 is made up of 16 amino acids. The CDR3 DNA sequence: TGTGCCAGCAGCTTAGATCAGTTTACAGTCTCCTACGAGCAGTACTTC. This sequence encodes CASSLDQFTVSYEQYF.

The V call is TRBV11-2, the J call TRBJ1-5; 10 bases are shared with TRBD1. This CDR3 is 18 amino acids long. The J segment lost 0 bases and the V segment lost 5 bases, leaving 10 bases of the junction unmatched. Per the germline V gene, CDR1 is SGHAT and CDR2 is FQNNGV. The DNA for the CDR3 is TGTGCCAGCAGCCCCGGGACAGGGGCATTTTTTAGCAATCAGCCCCAGCATTTT. Its protein product is CASSPGTGAFFSNQPQHF.

The rearrangement uses TRBV20-1 and TRBJ2-1; 9 nucleotides agree with TRBD1. Germline CDR1 is DFQATT and CDR2 is SNEGSKA (reference sequence). The CDR3 covers 14 residues. V lost 6 bases, J lost 9 bases, and 12 bases stayed unmatched. The chain's CDR3 is CSATRDRDVGEQFF. CDR3 sequence (DNA): TGCAGTGCCACCCGGGACAGGGACGTTGGTGAGCAGTTCTTC.

The CDR3 DNA sequence: TGCAGTGCTAGACAATCGGCGGGGGGTCCCTACAATGAGCAGTTCTTC. It encodes CSARQSAGGPYNEQFF. The rearrangement joins TRBV20-1 to TRBJ2-1, with 8 positions matching TRBD2. The CDR3 is 16 amino acids. Germline V gives CDR1 DFQATT, CDR2 SNEGSKA (reference sequence). The V gene end was trimmed by 2 bases and the J gene end by 2 bases; junction bases not matched to a gene: 8.

The rearrangement joins TRBV10-3 to TRBJ2-7; TRBD1 aligns across 7 bases. Germline V lookup: CDR1 ENHRY, CDR2 SYGVKD. The V gene end was trimmed by 6 bases and the J gene end by 6 bases; junction bases not matched to a gene: 2. CDR3 length: 11 residues. The CDR3 spells CAISDRVEQYF. The CDR3 DNA reads as TGTGCCATCAGCGACAGGGTCGAGCAGTACTTC.

This clonotype was picked up many times. In nucleotides, the CDR3 is TGTGCCAGCAGCCTTCGACAGGGGGCGGGTTCACCCCTCCACTTT. It codes for CASSLRQGAGSPLHF. The rearrangement links TRBV7-2 to TRBJ1-6; 10 bases match TRBD1. The CDR3 contains 15 residues. The V gene end was trimmed by 5 bases and the J gene end by 9 bases; junction bases not matched to a gene: 7. The V gene's germline CDR1 is SGHTA and CDR2 FQGNSA. The whole variable domain, filled in from reference TRBV7-2 and TRBJ1-6, reads GAGVSQSPSNKVTEKGKDVELRCDPISGHTALYWYRQSLGQGLEFLIYFQGNSAPDKSGLPSDRFSAERTGGSVSTLTIQRTQQEDSAVYLCASSLRQGAGSPLHFGNGTRLTVT.

This clonotype was seen a few times. The chain couples TRBV12-3 or TRBV12-4 to TRBJ1-1; D not resolved. Trimming pared 3 bases from V and 7 bases from J, leaving 9 bases between. There are 12 residues in the CDR3. DNA of the CDR3: TGTGCCAGCAGTTTTCGACACGGTGAAGCTTTCTTT. This encodes CASSFRHGEAFF.

This clonotype came up a few times. V usage is TRBV7-2 and J usage is TRBJ2-1; no clear D. V lost 3 bases to trimming and J lost 3 bases, with 12 bases between them. CDR1 and CDR2 (germline): SGHTA, FQGNSA. The length of the CDR3 is 15 residues. CDR3 in amino acids: CASSFGGSNYNEQFF. CDR3 DNA sequence: TGTGCCAGCAGCTTTGGTGGGTCCAACTACAATGAGCAGTTCTTC. Full variable domain (outside the CDR3, taken from reference TRBV7-2 and TRBJ2-1): GAGVSQSPSNKVTEKGKDVELRCDPISGHTALYWYRQSLGQGLEFLIYFQGNSAPDKSGLPSDRFSAERTGGSVSTLTIQRTQQEDSAVYLCASSFGGSNYNEQFFGPGTRLTVL.

This clonotype appeared a few times. The rearrangement uses TRBV12-3 or TRBV12-4 and TRBJ2-2; D unclear. The CDR3 runs to 11 residues. V was trimmed by 3 bases and J by 9 bases, leaving 5 bases between them. The CDR3 DNA is TGTGCCAGCAGTTTGTCCCGGGAGCTGTTTTTT. Translated, it gives CASSLSRELFF.

This clonotype was detected many times. The chain is built from TRBV5-1 and TRBJ2-5; 8 nucleotides align to TRBD1. The CDR3 sequence is 14 residues long. Per the germline V gene, CDR1 is SGHRS and CDR2 is YFSETQ. Trimming at V came to 4 bases and at J to 1 base, leaving 3 bases not matched to a gene. In nucleotides, the CDR3 is TGCGCCAGCAGCCCTGGACAGGGCCAAGAGACCCAGTACTTC. Translation: CASSPGQGQETQYF.

V and J are TRBV7-2 and TRBJ2-3; D possibly uses TRBD1 or TRBD2 (5 bases each). The CDR3 consists of 13 residues. Germline assignment: CDR1 SGHTA and CDR2 FQGNSA. The V end was cut by 5 bases, the J end by 5 bases, with 11 bases between. The CDR3 protein is CASSPMRGDTQYF. As DNA, the CDR3 is TGTGCCAGCAGCCCCATGAGGGGAGATACGCAGTATTTT. The variable domain in full, completed from reference TRBV7-2 and TRBJ2-3, reads GAGVSQSPSNKVTEKGKDVELRCDPISGHTALYWYRQSLGQGLEFLIYFQGNSAPDKSGLPSDRFSAERTGGSVSTLTIQRTQQEDSAVYLCASSPMRGDTQYFGPGTRLTVL.

The chain employs TRBV9 and TRBJ1-2, with 10 bases identical to TRBD1. V dropped 0 bases and J dropped 7; count of bases not matched to a gene: 6. The CDR3 is made up of 15 amino acids. CDR1 is SGDLS and CDR2 is YYNGEE in the germline V gene. The CDR3 DNA is TGTGCCAGCAGCGTAGGGACAGGGGGTCTTCCTGGCTACACCTTC. It yields the protein CASSVGTGGLPGYTF. Drawing the rest from reference TRBV9 and TRBJ1-2, the complete variable domain is DSGVTQTPKHLITATGQRVTLRCSPRSGDLSVYWYQQSLDQGLQFLIQYYNGEERAKGNILERFSAQQFPDLHSELNLSSLELGDSALYFCASSVGTGGLPGYTFGSGTRLTVV.

The V gene is TRBV20-1, the J gene TRBJ1-3; D is undetermined. In germline, CDR1 is DFQATT, CDR2 SNEGSKA (reference sequence). The CDR3 sequence is 13 residues long. V was cut by 6 bases and J by 0 bases, with 9 bases left in between. CDR3 bases: TGCAGTGCGATCCGGATCTCTGGAAACACCATATATTTT. This gives the protein CSAIRISGNTIYF.

The sample holds a few counts of this clonotype. The chain employs TRBV4-3 and TRBJ2-3; 7 nucleotides match TRBD2. V was pared by 1 base and J by 4 bases, with 14 bases of the junction left unmatched. CDR3 size: 18 residues. CDR1 LGHNA and CDR2 YSLEER come from the germline V gene. The CDR3 loop is CASSQVVAGASGADTQYF. CDR3 DNA: TGCGCCAGCAGCCAAGTGGTAGCGGGTGCGTCGGGCGCAGATACGCAGTATTTT.

CDR3 protein: CSARRGSDNQPQHF. The CDR3 DNA is TGCAGTGCTCGACGGGGGAGCGACAATCAGCCCCAGCATTTT. The genes are TRBV20-1 and TRBJ1-5; a weak D match, TRBD1 (5 bases). The CDR3 length is 14 residues. Germline V gives CDR1 DFQATT, CDR2 SNEGSKA (reference sequence). Trimming removed 5 bases from V and 3 bases from J, with 14 bases in between.

The chain has TRBV6-1 and TRBJ2-3, with 9 bases that match TRBD1. Germline V gene sequence: CDR1 MNHNS, CDR2 SASEGT. This CDR3 has 14 residues. V lost 8 bases and J lost 1; bases outside the gene matches: 4. Here the CDR3 reads CASVQGARTDTQYF. CDR3 in DNA: TGTGCCAGCGTACAGGGGGCGCGCACAGATACGCAGTATTTT.

This clonotype occurred a few times. CDR3 sequence: CASRSRDRGHGEQFF. The CDR3 DNA sequence: TGTGCCAGCAGAAGTCGGGACAGGGGGCATGGTGAGCAGTTCTTC. The chain couples TRBV6-1 to TRBJ2-1; 12 bases agree with TRBD1. Germline CDR1 reads MNHNS; CDR2 reads SASEGT. CDR3 length: 15 residues. Germline trimming cut 6 bases from V and 9 bases from J; bases unmatched to any gene: 9.

This clonotype was picked up a small number of times. The rearrangement uses TRBV5-1 and TRBJ2-7; D gene unclear. The CDR3 has 13 residues. The germline V gene has CDR1 SGHRS and CDR2 YFSETQ. Trimming took off 0 bases at V and 2 bases at J, with 6 bases between the two ends. CDR3 bases: TGCGCCAGCAGCTTGGGGGATGCCTACGAGCAGTACTTC. Encoded protein: CASSLGDAYEQYF. Supplemented by reference TRBV5-1 and TRBJ2-7, the full variable domain reads KAGVTQTPRYLIKTRGQQVTLSCSPISGHRSVSWYQQTPGQGLQFLFEYFSETQRNKGNFPGRFSGRQFSNSRSEMNVSTLELGDSALYLCASSLGDAYEQYFGPGTRLTVT.

This clonotype was seen a few times. This chain joins TRBV11-1 and TRBJ2-3; D is possibly TRBD1 (6 bases). The CDR3 consists of 18 residues. Trimming removed 0 bases from V and 1 base from J, with 17 bases in between. CDR1 and CDR2 from the germline V gene are SGHAT and FQDESV (reference sequence). CDR3 DNA: TGTGCCAGCAGCTTAGCGATACTCGACAGGCCAGGCACAGATACGCAGTATTTT. Protein sequence: CASSLAILDRPGTDTQYF.

This clonotype has at least ten counts. CDR3 DNA sequence: TGCAGTGCAGCCGGACAGGGGGCTTTCGGCTACACCTTC. This translates into CSAAGQGAFGYTF. The chain couples TRBV20-1 to TRBJ1-2; 11 bases map to TRBD1. The V gene's germline CDR1 is DFQATT and CDR2 SNEGSKA (reference sequence). The CDR3 consists of 13 residues. Losses at the gene ends were 6 bases for V and 8 bases for J; bases not matched to a gene: 8.

The CDR3 bases are TGCGCCAGCAGCTTGCGAAACAGGGGTACCTATGGCTACACCTTC. Translating gives CASSLRNRGTYGYTF. The chain is built from TRBV5-1 and TRBJ1-2; 7 bases align to TRBD1. The CDR3 totals 15 residues. Germline V gene data show CDR1 as SGHRS and CDR2 as YFSETQ. After removal of 1 base from V and 4 bases from J, the junction contained 7 bases not matched to a gene.

The chain combines TRBV5-5 with TRBJ2-3, with D possibly being TRBD1 (5 bases). The V gene lost 2 bases and the J gene lost 5 bases, with 12 bases spanning the gap. CDR1 and CDR2 (germline): SGHKS, YYEKEE (reference sequence). CDR3 length: 14 amino acids. CDR3 DNA sequence: TGTGCCAGCAGCTTTCCAGGGTTTGGAGATACGCAGTATTTT. It specifies CASSFPGFGDTQYF.

The chain has TRBV20-1 and TRBJ1-4; D remains unclear. CDR1 is DFQATT and CDR2 is SNEGSKA in the germline V gene (reference sequence). V lost 2 bases, J lost 7 bases, and 17 bases lay in between. This CDR3 is 15 amino acids long. The CDR3: CSARNTLSGGEKLFF. The CDR3 DNA sequence: TGCAGTGCTAGAAACACCCTGTCAGGAGGTGAAAAACTGTTTTTT.

This clonotype has just a few counts. This sequence joins TRBV5-6 and TRBJ1-6; 8 positions match TRBD1. Germline V CDR1 and CDR2: SGHDT, YYEEEE. Trimming at V came to 4 bases and at J to 8 bases, leaving 5 bases not matched to a gene. This CDR3 spans 14 amino acids. Here the CDR3 DNA reads TGTGCCAGCAGCGCTCGGACAGGGTATTCACCCCTCCACTTT. Residues: CASSARTGYSPLHF.

The V gene is TRBV10-3, the J gene TRBJ2-7; 9 nucleotides agree with TRBD1. The CDR3 covers 14 residues. Germline lookup yields CDR1 ENHRY and CDR2 SYGVKD. The ends lost 4 bases at V and 3 bases at J; junction bases unmatched: 4. The CDR3 reads CAISVGQGDYEQYF. The CDR3 DNA sequence: TGTGCCATCAGTGTGGGACAGGGCGACTACGAGCAGTACTTC.

The chain carries TRBV20-1 and TRBJ2-7; D is undetermined. Between the trimmed V and J ends, which lost 0 bases and 0 bases, there was a span of 15 bases. Germline CDR1 DFQATT, CDR2 SNEGSKA (reference sequence). The CDR3 totals 16 residues. The CDR3 coding sequence is TGCAGTGCTAGAGATCCCTTCTCAACGAGCTCCTACGAGCAGTACTTC. Translation gives CSARDPFSTSSYEQYF.